A selection of T cell receptor beta chains follows, all from one sample in a study of OX40 agonist ivuxolimab in advanced cancers. This table comes from immunoSEQ multiplex PCR, and its TCRdb copy is limited to in-frame clones, with some not included. In the table there are tens of thousands of clones, 80% to 90% of which are singletons. Sequencing was performed on CD4+ or CD8+ T cells sorted from blood, taken in a trial of the OX40 agonist ivuxolimab. The receptor set was obtained from an adult with an advanced solid tumor such as melanoma, head and neck, liver or kidney cancer. Each CDR3 is given with its conserved first and last residue. Fields, in order: D gene, J gene, clone size, V gene, CDR3 protein, CDR3 DNA. The D gene is left open where the match is weak. Where a row states a size, it is once, few, many or the class of an expanded clone; other rows omit it.

D gene: TRBD2
J gene: TRBJ2-7
clone size: few
V gene: TRBV18
CDR3 protein: CASSPSRLAGTSSYEQYF
CDR3 DNA: TGTGCCAGCTCACCGTCGCGACTAGCGGGGACGAGCTCCTACGAGCAGTACTTC

D gene: NA
J gene: TRBJ2-7
clone size: NA
V gene: TRBV28
CDR3 protein: CASSLLKSWEQYF
CDR3 DNA: TGTGCCAGCAGTTTATTAAAGTCGTGGGAGCAGTACTTC

D gene: NA
J gene: TRBJ1-2
clone size: NA
V gene: TRBV9
CDR3 protein: CASSSHAGSGGYTF
CDR3 DNA: TGTGCCAGCAGCTCTCACGCAGGGAGTGGAGGCTACACCTTC

D gene: NA
J gene: TRBJ1-5
clone size: NA
V gene: TRBV6-4
CDR3 protein: CASSAQIDQPQHF
CDR3 DNA: TGTGCCAGCAGTGCCCAGATAGATCAGCCCCAGCATTTT

D gene: NA
J gene: TRBJ2-2
clone size: NA
V gene: TRBV27
CDR3 protein: CASTSGGAGTGELFF
CDR3 DNA: TGTGCCAGCACTTCGGGGGGCGCTGGAACCGGGGAGCTGTTTTTT

D gene: NA
J gene: TRBJ2-3
clone size: NA
V gene: TRBV6-1
CDR3 protein: CASSPGEAYADTQYF
CDR3 DNA: TGTGCCAGCAGTCCGGGGGAGGCGTACGCAGATACGCAGTATTTT

D gene: NA
J gene: TRBJ2-7
clone size: NA
V gene: TRBV5-1
CDR3 protein: CASSLIGENEQYF
CDR3 DNA: TGCGCCAGCAGCTTGATTGGGGAAAACGAGCAGTACTTC

D gene: NA
J gene: TRBJ2-5
clone size: NA
V gene: TRBV7-3
CDR3 protein: CASSLGTRTSQETQYF
CDR3 DNA: TGTGCCAGCAGCTTAGGTACGAGGACTTCCCAAGAGACCCAGTACTTC

D gene: TRBD1
J gene: TRBJ1-1
clone size: NA
V gene: TRBV27
CDR3 protein: CASGPGQGDTEAFF
CDR3 DNA: TGTGCCAGCGGACCCGGACAGGGGGACACTGAAGCTTTCTTT

D gene: TRBD1
J gene: TRBJ1-5
clone size: NA
V gene: TRBV27
CDR3 protein: CASGSDRAQPQHF
CDR3 DNA: TGTGCCAGCGGCTCGGACAGGGCACAGCCCCAGCATTTT

D gene: TRBD2
J gene: TRBJ2-1
clone size: NA
V gene: TRBV11-3
CDR3 protein: CASSSKTRLAGSYNEQFF
CDR3 DNA: TGTGCCAGCAGCTCCAAGACCCGTCTAGCGGGGTCCTACAATGAGCAGTTCTTC

D gene: NA
J gene: TRBJ2-6
clone size: NA
V gene: TRBV5-6
CDR3 protein: CASRVQGGGANVLTF
CDR3 DNA: TGTGCCAGCAGGGTACAGGGTGGCGGGGCCAACGTCCTGACTTTC

D gene: TRBD1
J gene: TRBJ1-5
clone size: NA
V gene: TRBV9
CDR3 protein: CASSVGGQLNQPQHF
CDR3 DNA: TGTGCCAGCAGCGTAGGGGGACAGCTAAATCAGCCCCAGCATTTT

D gene: NA
J gene: TRBJ2-3
clone size: NA
V gene: TRBV9
CDR3 protein: CASSPHFNTDTQYF
CDR3 DNA: TGTGCCAGCAGCCCGCACTTTAACACAGATACGCAGTATTTT

D gene: NA
J gene: TRBJ1-4
clone size: few
V gene: TRBV6-6
CDR3 protein: CASSYAETSEKLFF
CDR3 DNA: TGTGCCAGCAGTTATGCGGAAACGAGTGAAAAACTGTTTTTT

D gene: NA
J gene: TRBJ1-2
clone size: NA
V gene: TRBV9
CDR3 protein: CASSETNNYGYTF
CDR3 DNA: TGTGCCAGCAGCGAAACTAACAACTATGGCTACACCTTC

D gene: NA
J gene: TRBJ2-1
clone size: NA
V gene: TRBV7-3
CDR3 protein: CASSLESRYNEQFF
CDR3 DNA: TGTGCCAGCAGCTTAGAATCACGCTACAATGAGCAGTTCTTC

D gene: TRBD2
J gene: TRBJ2-1
clone size: NA
V gene: TRBV7-6
CDR3 protein: CASRPGGLAGINEQFF
CDR3 DNA: TGTGCCAGCAGACCCGGCGGACTAGCGGGTATCAATGAGCAGTTCTTC

D gene: TRBD2
J gene: TRBJ2-7
clone size: few
V gene: TRBV12-5
CDR3 protein: CASGLTSGRGDYEQYF
CDR3 DNA: TGTGCTAGTGGTCTCACTAGCGGGAGGGGTGACTACGAGCAGTACTTC

D gene: NA
J gene: TRBJ1-2
clone size: NA
V gene: TRBV5-1
CDR3 protein: CASSLGDKPYGYTF
CDR3 DNA: TGCGCCAGCAGCTTGGGTGACAAGCCCTATGGCTACACCTTC

D gene: TRBD2
J gene: TRBJ2-3
clone size: NA
V gene: TRBV5-4
CDR3 protein: CASSLFSGLGSDTQYF
CDR3 DNA: TGTGCCAGCAGCTTGTTTAGCGGGCTGGGATCTGATACGCAGTATTTT

D gene: NA
J gene: TRBJ1-5
clone size: NA
V gene: TRBV30
CDR3 protein: CAPGYSNQPQHF
CDR3 DNA: TGTGCCCCGGGGTATAGCAATCAGCCCCAGCATTTT

D gene: NA
J gene: TRBJ1-1
clone size: NA
V gene: TRBV7-2
CDR3 protein: CASSAGVNTEAFF
CDR3 DNA: TGTGCCAGCAGCGCGGGGGTGAACACTGAAGCTTTCTTT

D gene: NA
J gene: TRBJ1-3
clone size: once
V gene: TRBV4-2
CDR3 protein: CASSQDSAQQSGNTIYF
CDR3 DNA: TGTGCCAGCAGCCAAGATTCAGCTCAGCAATCTGGAAACACCATATATTTT

D gene: NA
J gene: TRBJ2-3
clone size: NA
V gene: TRBV2
CDR3 protein: CASREIVGTDTQYF
CDR3 DNA: TGTGCCAGCAGGGAGATCGTTGGCACAGATACGCAGTATTTT

D gene: NA
J gene: TRBJ2-5
clone size: NA
V gene: TRBV5-6
CDR3 protein: CASSPYKETQYF
CDR3 DNA: TGTGCCAGCAGCCCCTACAAAGAGACCCAGTACTTC

D gene: TRBD2
J gene: TRBJ2-2
clone size: NA
V gene: TRBV7-6
CDR3 protein: CASSLVIAGGTNTGELFF
CDR3 DNA: TGTGCCAGCAGCTTAGTGATAGCGGGAGGTACGAACACCGGGGAGCTGTTTTTT